This TCR beta chain is drawn from a study of T cells after yellow fever vaccination. Broader study findings: Clonotypes appearing in both CD4 and CD8 compartments existed, and their share was small. In post-booster samples, most primary-vaccination clones reappeared (about 95% CD4, roughly 88% CD8). The secondary response was weaker but peaked faster, day 5 versus 15.

This CDR3 is 13 amino acids long. Losses at the gene ends were 6 bases for V and 7 bases for J; bases not matched to a gene: 7. Germline V gives CDR1 DFQATT, CDR2 SNEGSKA (reference sequence). A universal primer site and UMIs were added as TCR cDNA was made by 5'RACE template switching. A single record per CDR3 protein comes from TCRdb applying MiXCR to the 5' RACE reads. The sample lists 450,000 to 550,000 distinct CDR3 sequences, just over 20% occurring once. About this clonotype: The antigen remains undetermined.

The sequence was obtained from a man aged 18-30 years who received the YFV17D yellow fever vaccine. This specimen consisted of PBMCs, obtained 20 to 25 days after the first yellow fever vaccination. The chain uses TRBV20-1 and TRBJ2-2; 8 bases are a match to TRBD2. The CDR3 sequence: CSATKRGHGELFF. The CDR3 nucleotides are TGCAGTGCGACCAAGCGGGGGCACGGGGAGCTGTTTTTT.